The clone carrying this T cell receptor (beta chain) was counted ten times or more. Its antigen is not identified. The sample belongs to a study of T cells in Graves' hyperthyroidism and ophthalmopathy. Germline CDR1 and CDR2: LGHNA and YNFKEQ. This CDR3 comprises 14 residues. V shed 1 base and J shed 6 bases, with 11 bases lying between them. Amplification of TCR beta CDR3 regions was performed using RNA transcripts as template. A set of HTBI primers served as the primers for a first-round RT-PCR of the TCR CDR3. MiXCR, run by TCRdb on the multiplex PCR reads, gives a single entry per CDR3 protein. The sample shows around 210,000 distinct CDR3 sequences, around 17% of them seen only once. Whole-study findings and limits: Separation of ophthalmopathy from stable hyperthyroidism was achieved by a 13 V-J model.

An absence of ophthalmopathy progression within 18 months meant stable Graves' hyperthyroidism. Hyperthyroidism, newly diagnosed and lasting under 2 months, affected patients aged 18 to 65. Patients having uncontrolled infection, another autoimmune disease, pregnancy or lactation were not included. The receptor was derived from a woman between 45 and 65 years old with Graves' hyperthyroidism. The specimen was blood. This sequence joins TRBV4-2 and TRBJ2-3; D ambiguous. CDR3 DNA: TGTGCCAGCAGCCAAGTTGCAACAATGGATACGCAGTATTTT. The encoded protein is CASSQVATMDTQYF.